What follows are 29 T cell receptor beta chains derived from one specimen sequenced in a study of OX40 agonist ivuxolimab in advanced cancers. The data were produced by immunoSEQ multiplex PCR, yet TCRdb's version contains in-frame clones alone and is incomplete. Of about 82,000 clones in the sample, around 88% were seen once. The sample consisted of CD4+ or CD8+ T cells sorted from blood, taken in a trial of the OX40 agonist ivuxolimab. All receptors come from an adult with an advanced solid tumor such as melanoma, head and neck, liver or kidney cancer.

This chain joins TRBV11-2 and TRBJ2-1; 12 bases line up with TRBD2. This CDR3 has 15 amino acids. The J segment lost 5 bases and the V segment lost 6 bases, leaving 5 bases of the junction unmatched. Germline values: CDR1 SGHAT, CDR2 FQNNGV. The CDR3 DNA sequence: TGTGCCAGCAGGGCGGGACTAGCGGGCAACAATGAGCAGTTCTTC. Encoded protein: CASRAGLAGNNEQFF. The full variable domain, in which reference TRBV11-2 and TRBJ2-1 provide the parts outside the CDR3, is EAGVAQSPRYKIIEKRQSVAFWCNPISGHATLYWYQQILGQGPKLLIQFQNNGVVDDSQLPKDRFSAERLKGVDSTLKIQPAKLEDSAVYLCASRAGLAGNNEQFFGPGTRLTVL.

The rearrangement uses TRBV30 and TRBJ2-7; weak D call: TRBD2 (5 bases). This CDR3 comprises 12 residues. The germline CDR1 and CDR2 sequences are GTSNPN and SVGIG (reference sequence). V lost 0 bases to trimming and J lost 2 bases, with 5 bases between them. The CDR3 here is CAWSVTTYEQYF. The CDR3 nucleotides read TGTGCCTGGAGTGTGACTACCTACGAGCAGTACTTC.

J is TRBJ2-2 and V is TRBV9, with D tentatively TRBD2 (5 bases). Germline V lookup: CDR1 SGDLS, CDR2 YYNGEE. The length of the CDR3 is 17 residues. V gave up 2 bases and J gave up 2 bases, with 16 bases separating them. The CDR3 region has the DNA TGTGCCAGCAGCGTTCTCCCCGGACTTTTAAACACCGGGGAGCTGTTTTTT. Translation gives CASSVLPGLLNTGELFF.

The V gene is TRBV2, the J gene TRBJ2-2, with D tentatively TRBD1 (6 bases). The CDR3 extends over 15 amino acids. Trimming removed 5 bases at V and 4 bases at J, with 14 bases between. Germline values: CDR1 SNHLY, CDR2 FYNNEI. The CDR3 protein is CASSTQGGLTGELFF. The CDR3 coding sequence is TGTGCCAGCAGTACACAGGGTGGTCTCACCGGGGAGCTGTTTTTT.

This rearrangement joins TRBV5-6 to TRBJ2-6, with D unresolved. Deletions cut 4 bases from V and 2 bases from J, with 7 bases between. The germline CDR1 and CDR2 sequences are SGHDT and YYEEEE. The CDR3 contains 14 residues. The CDR3 spells CASSPQTGANVLTF. CDR3 nucleotide sequence: TGTGCCAGCAGCCCGCAGACTGGGGCCAACGTCCTGACTTTC. Drawing the rest from reference TRBV5-6 and TRBJ2-6, the complete variable domain is DAGVTQSPTHLIKTRGQQVTLRCSPKSGHDTVSWYQQALGQGPQFIFQYYEEEERQRGNFPDRFSGHQFPNYSSELNVNALLLGDSALYLCASSPQTGANVLTFGAGSRLTVL.

The gene calls are TRBV7-9 and TRBJ1-5; 8 bases are shared with TRBD1. The CDR3 is 15 amino acids. The V segment lost 4 bases and the J segment 4 bases; nucleotides outside the gene matches: 6. Germline V CDR1 and CDR2: SEHNR, FQNEAQ (reference sequence). The CDR3 DNA reads TGTGCCAGCAGCTCGGACAGGGAAATTAATCAGCCCCAGCATTTT. Protein product: CASSSDREINQPQHF.

This chain connects TRBV19 to TRBJ1-3; tentatively, D is TRBD1 (6 bases). The CDR3 consists of 16 residues. V was trimmed by 1 base and J by 0 bases, leaving 10 bases between them. Germline CDR1 is LNHDA and CDR2 is SQIVND (reference sequence). The CDR3 nucleotides are TGTGCCAGTAGTATAGGACAGGCTAACTCTGGAAACACCATATATTTT. Translated: CASSIGQANSGNTIYF.

The chain couples TRBV5-1 to TRBJ2-1; no clear D. This CDR3 spans 13 amino acids. V was clipped by 1 base and J by 6 bases, with 8 bases between them. Germline CDR1 reads SGHRS; CDR2 reads YFSETQ. The CDR3 nucleotides are TGCGCCAGCAGCTTGCCGTCCCTCAATGAGCAGTTCTTC. As protein: CASSLPSLNEQFF.

The DNA of the CDR3 is TGTGCCAGCAGCTTAGGGTATGCAACTAATGAAAAACTGTTTTTT. Amino acid sequence: CASSLGYATNEKLFF. The genes are TRBV7-2 and TRBJ1-4; D is unclear. V was shortened by 1 base and J by 0 bases, with 6 bases between the two germline ends. The CDR3 has 15 residues. Germline V CDR1 and CDR2: SGHTA, FQGNSA.

The chain is built from TRBV10-3 and TRBJ1-1; unclear D gene. Germline CDR1 ENHRY, CDR2 SYGVKD. The CDR3 consists of 12 residues. V lost 8 bases to trimming and J lost 3 bases, with 10 bases between them. Here the CDR3 reads CAIGWKDTEAFF. The CDR3 DNA sequence: TGTGCCATCGGGTGGAAGGACACTGAAGCTTTCTTT.

V usage is TRBV7-2 and J usage is TRBJ2-1; TRBD2 matches 7 bases. The CDR3 is 17 residues long. V trimming: 1 base; J trimming: 0 bases; junction bases outside the gene matches: 6. Looked up from germline, CDR1 is SGHTA and CDR2 is FQGNSA. This CDR3 reads CASSLVFRTSSYNEQFF. CDR3 nucleotides: TGTGCCAGCAGCTTAGTTTTTCGGACTAGCTCCTACAATGAGCAGTTCTTC.

The chain links TRBV29-1 to TRBJ1-2; D may be TRBD1 (6 bases). The CDR3 has 16 residues. Germline CDR1 SQVTM, CDR2 ANQGSEA. V gave up 1 base and J gave up 3 bases, with 18 bases separating them. As DNA, the CDR3 is TGCAGCGTTGAAGGGCCCACGGGGGCGCGGGACTATGGCTACACCTTC. Encoded protein: CSVEGPTGARDYGYTF. Complete variable domain (other parts from reference TRBV29-1 and TRBJ1-2): SAVISQKPSRDICQRGTSLTIQCQVDSQVTMMFWYRQQPGQSLTLIATANQGSEATYESGFVIDKFPISRPNLTFSTLTVSNMSPEDSSIYLCSVEGPTGARDYGYTFGSGTRLTVV.

The chain combines TRBV5-4 with TRBJ2-5; the D call may be TRBD1 or TRBD2 (5 bases each). CDR1 is SGHNT and CDR2 is YYREEE in the germline V gene (reference sequence). V lost 0 bases and J lost 4, with 10 bases in between. This CDR3 has 14 residues. The chain's CDR3 is CASSLGRGTETQYF. CDR3 nucleotide sequence: TGTGCCAGCAGCTTGGGACGAGGGACAGAGACCCAGTACTTC.

The rearrangement links TRBV11-1 to TRBJ2-3, with unresolved D. Trimming cost V 5 bases and J 0 bases, with 12 bases left between them. The CDR3 runs to 15 residues. The germline V gene encodes CDR1 SGHAT and CDR2 FQDESV (reference sequence). Here the CDR3 reads CASSPLFASTDTQYF. CDR3 nucleotides: TGTGCCAGCAGCCCACTATTCGCTAGCACAGATACGCAGTATTTT.

The gene calls are TRBV13 and TRBJ2-1; D call uncertain. The CDR3 has 12 amino acids. Germline lookup yields CDR1 PRHDT and CDR2 FYEKMQ (reference sequence). V lost 4 bases and J 5 bases, leaving 6 bases between the germline ends. The CDR3 bases are TGTGCCAGCAGCTCTAGGAACAATGAGCAGTTCTTC. Translating gives CASSSRNNEQFF.

CDR3 sequence: CASSMSTNIQYF. The CDR3 DNA reads TGTGCCAGTAGTATGTCAACGAACATTCAGTACTTC. This chain connects TRBV19 to TRBJ2-4; D unresolved. Germline CDR1 is LNHDA and CDR2 is SQIVND (reference sequence). There are 12 residues in the CDR3. V was clipped by 3 bases and J by 7 bases, with 7 bases between them.

This chain links TRBV14 with TRBJ2-5, with TRBD2 as a possible D gene (6 bases). The V and J ends lost 3 bases and 7 bases respectively, with 12 bases between them. The CDR3 loop spans 13 amino acids. The V gene's germline CDR1 is SGHDN and CDR2 FVKESK. The CDR3 protein is CASSQKWEATQYF. The DNA for the CDR3 is TGTGCCAGCAGCCAGAAATGGGAGGCGACCCAGTACTTC.

This clone was observed a handful of times. V and J are TRBV30 and TRBJ1-5; D may be TRBD1 (5 bases). CDR1 is GTSNPN, CDR2 SVGIG, per germline (reference sequence). Deletions cut 3 bases from V and 3 bases from J, with 15 bases between. This CDR3 is 15 amino acids long. The CDR3 nucleotides read TGTGCCTGGAGCCCACGGGACGGATTCAATCAGCCCCAGCATTTT. Protein product: CAWSPRDGFNQPQHF.

The chain links TRBV30 to TRBJ2-5; D is possibly TRBD2 (6 bases). This CDR3 comprises 14 residues. Trimming took off 1 base at V and 1 base at J, with 10 bases between the two ends. The germline CDR1 and CDR2 sequences are GTSNPN and SVGIG (reference sequence). The CDR3 nucleotides read TGTGCCTGGAGTGCCCGGACTATCCAAGAGACCCAGTACTTC. Its protein product is CAWSARTIQETQYF.

This chain joins TRBV14 and TRBJ2-4, with TRBD2 matching over 13 bases. Germline-derived CDR1 and CDR2 are SGHDN and FVKESK. The V segment lost 1 base and the J segment 4 bases; nucleotides outside the gene matches: 4. The CDR3 consists of 17 residues. The CDR3 is CASSQGTSGSGKNIQYF. CDR3 bases: TGTGCCAGCAGCCAAGGGACTAGCGGGAGCGGGAAAAACATTCAGTACTTC.

CDR3 amino acids: CASSSPGQSYNEQFF. In DNA, the CDR3 is TGTGCCAGCAGCTCCCCGGGACAAAGTTACAATGAGCAGTTCTTC. The chain combines TRBV7-3 with TRBJ2-1; a possible D gene is TRBD1 (6 bases). This CDR3 has 15 amino acids. The ends were cut back, 4 bases at V and 4 bases at J, with 14 bases in the middle. Germline assignment: CDR1 SGHTA and CDR2 FQGTGA.

This clone was counted only a few times. V and J are TRBV12-5 and TRBJ2-1, with 9 positions matching TRBD2. V gave up 1 base and J gave up 2 bases; unmatched junction bases: 9. Germline V gives CDR1 LGHNT, CDR2 FRNRAP. The CDR3 totals 18 residues. Written as DNA, the CDR3 is TGTGCTAGTGGTTTGGCTATCTTAGCGGGAGTACCCTACAATGAGCAGTTCTTC. This codes for CASGLAILAGVPYNEQFF. The variable domain in full, completed from reference TRBV12-5 and TRBJ2-1, reads DARVTQTPRHKVTEMGQEVTMRCQPILGHNTVFWYRQTMMQGLELLAYFRNRAPLDDSGMPKDRFSAEMPDATLATLKIQPSEPRDSAVYFCASGLAILAGVPYNEQFFGPGTRLTVL.

The chain recombines TRBV7-9 with TRBJ2-7; perhaps TRBD1 as D (6 bases). In germline, CDR1 is SEHNR, CDR2 FQNEAQ (reference sequence). CDR3 length: 12 residues. Trimming pared 6 bases from V and 1 base from J, leaving 7 bases between. The CDR3 sequence: CASRTGSYEQYF. CDR3 nucleotides: TGTGCCAGCAGGACAGGATCCTACGAGCAGTACTTC. The full variable domain, completed using reference TRBV7-9 and TRBJ2-7, is DTGVSQNPRHKITKRGQNVTFRCDPISEHNRLYWYRQTLGQGPEFLTYFQNEAQLEKSRLLSDRFSAERPKGSFSTLEIQRTEQGDSAMYLCASRTGSYEQYFGPGTRLTVT.

The chain couples TRBV5-1 to TRBJ1-2, with a tentative D call TRBD1 (5 bases). The V end lost 4 bases, the J end lost 1 base, and 14 bases lay between the germline ends. The CDR3 has 15 amino acids. Per the germline V gene, CDR1 is SGHRS and CDR2 is YFSETQ. The CDR3 DNA follows: TGCGCCAGCAGCCCGGATGGGGGTGTTAACTATGGCTACACCTTC. Its protein is CASSPDGGVNYGYTF.

The chain links TRBV29-1 to TRBJ2-1, with D possibly being TRBD2 (6 bases). In germline, CDR1 is SQVTM, CDR2 ANQGSEA. The CDR3 extends over 17 amino acids. As DNA, the CDR3 is TGCGGGCTTATAAGCGCCGCACTAGCTGGAGGGAAGAATGAGCAGTTCTTC. This encodes CGLISAALAGGKNEQFF.

Concerning this clone itself: Different DNA sequences within this sample yield the same CDR3. The chain is built from TRBV7-2 and TRBJ1-2; D is undetermined. Germline-derived CDR1 and CDR2 are SGHTA and FQGNSA. Between the trimmed V and J ends, which lost 5 bases and 2 bases, there was a span of 9 bases. This CDR3 is 13 amino acids long. CDR3 residues: CASSPDGNYGYTF. The CDR3, as DNA: TGTGCCAGCAGCCCCGACGGGAACTATGGCTACACCTTC.

This chain connects TRBV5-1 to TRBJ2-1, with D unclear. With 0 bases removed from V and 3 bases from J, the gap between germline ends came to 1 base. This CDR3 has 12 residues. Germline V gives CDR1 SGHRS, CDR2 YFSETQ. CDR3 coding DNA: TGCGCCAGCAGCTTGGTCTACAATGAGCAGTTCTTC. Amino acid sequence: CASSLVYNEQFF.

Only a few counts were recorded for this clone. The J gene is TRBJ1-1, the V gene TRBV27, with D possibly matching TRBD1 (6 bases). CDR1 is MNHEY and CDR2 is SMNVEV in the germline V gene (reference sequence). The length of the CDR3 is 13 residues. Trimming left V 10 bases short and J 5 bases short, with 17 bases between. The CDR3 region has the DNA TGTGCCACCCAAGGACAGAGAAGGACTGAAGCTTTCTTT. Translating it yields CATQGQRRTEAFF.

The gene calls are TRBV5-6 and TRBJ2-7, with TRBD1 matching over 11 bases. The CDR3 consists of 15 residues. Germline loops: CDR1 SGHDT, CDR2 YYEEEE. Losses at the gene ends were 6 bases for V and 0 bases for J; bases not matched to a gene: 5. CDR3 DNA sequence: TGTGCCAGCACTAGGACAGGGGGCTTCTCCTACGAGCAGTACTTC. Translating it yields CASTRTGGFSYEQYF.